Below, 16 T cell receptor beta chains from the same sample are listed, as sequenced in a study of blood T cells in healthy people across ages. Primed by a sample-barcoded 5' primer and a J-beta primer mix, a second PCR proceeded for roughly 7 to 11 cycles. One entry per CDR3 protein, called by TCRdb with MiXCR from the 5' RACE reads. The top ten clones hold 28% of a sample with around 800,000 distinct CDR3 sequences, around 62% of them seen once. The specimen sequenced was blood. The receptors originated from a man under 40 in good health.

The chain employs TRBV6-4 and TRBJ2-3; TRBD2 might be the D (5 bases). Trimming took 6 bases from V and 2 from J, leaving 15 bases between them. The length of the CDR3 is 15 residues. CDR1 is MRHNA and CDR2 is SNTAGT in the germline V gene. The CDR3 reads CASSREGSLTDTQYF. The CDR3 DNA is TGTGCCAGCAGCAGAGAGGGATCTCTCACAGATACGCAGTATTTT.

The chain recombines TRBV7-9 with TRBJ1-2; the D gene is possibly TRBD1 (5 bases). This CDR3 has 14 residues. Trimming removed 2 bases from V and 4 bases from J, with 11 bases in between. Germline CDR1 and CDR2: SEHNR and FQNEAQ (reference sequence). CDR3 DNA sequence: TGTGCCAGCAGCTTAATCTCTGGGGCCTATGGCTACACCTTC. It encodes CASSLISGAYGYTF.

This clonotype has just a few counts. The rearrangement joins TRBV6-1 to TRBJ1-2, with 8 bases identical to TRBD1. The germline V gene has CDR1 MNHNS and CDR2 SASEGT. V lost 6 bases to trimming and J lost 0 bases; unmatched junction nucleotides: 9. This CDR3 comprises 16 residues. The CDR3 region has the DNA TGTGCCAGCAGGCCCGGACAGGGACGAACTAACTATGGCTACACCTTC. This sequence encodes CASRPGQGRTNYGYTF.

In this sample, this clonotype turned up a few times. The CDR3 loop is CASSRERVNEQFF. In nucleotides, the CDR3 is TGTGCCAGCAGCCGAGAGAGGGTAAATGAGCAGTTCTTC. This rearrangement joins TRBV5-5 to TRBJ2-1; D possibly corresponds to TRBD2 (5 bases). The CDR3 covers 13 residues. V lost 4 bases, J lost 7 bases, and 12 bases lay in between. From germline, CDR1 is SGHKS and CDR2 YYEKEE (reference sequence).

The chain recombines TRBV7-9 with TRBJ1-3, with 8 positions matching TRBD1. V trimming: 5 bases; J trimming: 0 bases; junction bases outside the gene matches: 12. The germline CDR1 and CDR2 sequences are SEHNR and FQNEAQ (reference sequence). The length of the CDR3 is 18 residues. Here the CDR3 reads CASSLYLGTGRSGNTIYF. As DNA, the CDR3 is TGTGCCAGCAGCCTTTACCTTGGGACAGGTCGCTCTGGAAACACCATATATTTT.

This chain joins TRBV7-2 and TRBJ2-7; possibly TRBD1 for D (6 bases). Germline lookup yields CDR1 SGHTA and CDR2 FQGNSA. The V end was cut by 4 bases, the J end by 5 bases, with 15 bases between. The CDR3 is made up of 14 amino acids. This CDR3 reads CASSSDTGTHEQYF. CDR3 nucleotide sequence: TGTGCCAGCAGCTCGGATACAGGGACCCACGAGCAGTACTTC. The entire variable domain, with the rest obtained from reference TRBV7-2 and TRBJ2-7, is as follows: GAGVSQSPSNKVTEKGKDVELRCDPISGHTALYWYRQSLGQGLEFLIYFQGNSAPDKSGLPSDRFSAERTGGSVSTLTIQRTQQEDSAVYLCASSSDTGTHEQYFGPGTRLTVT.

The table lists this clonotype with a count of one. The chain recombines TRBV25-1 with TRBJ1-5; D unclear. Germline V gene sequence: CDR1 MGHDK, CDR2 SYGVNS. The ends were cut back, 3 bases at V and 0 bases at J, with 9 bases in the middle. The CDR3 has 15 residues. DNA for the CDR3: TGTGCCAGCAGTGACCACGGGGTTAGCAATCAGCCCCAGCATTTT. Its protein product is CASSDHGVSNQPQHF. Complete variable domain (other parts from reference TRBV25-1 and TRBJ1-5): EADIYQTPRYLVIGTGKKITLECSQTMGHDKMYWYQQDPGMELHLIHYSYGVNSTEKGDLSSESTVSRIRTEHFPLTLESARPSHTSQYLCASSDHGVSNQPQHFGDGTRLSIL.

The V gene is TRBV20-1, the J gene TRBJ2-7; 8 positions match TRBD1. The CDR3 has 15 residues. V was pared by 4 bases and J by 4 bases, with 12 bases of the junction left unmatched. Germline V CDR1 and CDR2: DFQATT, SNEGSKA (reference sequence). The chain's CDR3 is CSATTLTGTGYEQYF. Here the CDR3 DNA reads TGCAGTGCTACAACGCTCACCGGGACAGGATACGAGCAGTACTTC.

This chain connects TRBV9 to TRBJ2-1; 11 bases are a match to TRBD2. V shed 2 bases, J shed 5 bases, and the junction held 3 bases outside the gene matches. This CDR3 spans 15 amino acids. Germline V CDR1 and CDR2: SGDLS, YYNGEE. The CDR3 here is CASSVSGGVDNEQFF. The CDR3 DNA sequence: TGTGCCAGCAGCGTTAGCGGGGGGGTTGACAATGAGCAGTTCTTC.

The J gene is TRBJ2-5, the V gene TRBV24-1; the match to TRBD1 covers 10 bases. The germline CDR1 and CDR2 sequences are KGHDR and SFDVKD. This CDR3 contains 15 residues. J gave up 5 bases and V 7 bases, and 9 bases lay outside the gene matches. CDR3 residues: CATSTPGTGVETQYF. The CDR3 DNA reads TGTGCCACCAGCACCCCCGGGACAGGGGTGGAGACCCAGTACTTC.

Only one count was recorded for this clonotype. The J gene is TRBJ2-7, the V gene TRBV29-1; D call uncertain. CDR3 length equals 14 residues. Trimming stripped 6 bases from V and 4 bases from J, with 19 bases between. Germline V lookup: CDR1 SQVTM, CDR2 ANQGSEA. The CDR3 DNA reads TGCAGCGTCGGCTCTACATGGGTGGGATACGAGCAGTACTTC. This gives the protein CSVGSTWVGYEQYF.

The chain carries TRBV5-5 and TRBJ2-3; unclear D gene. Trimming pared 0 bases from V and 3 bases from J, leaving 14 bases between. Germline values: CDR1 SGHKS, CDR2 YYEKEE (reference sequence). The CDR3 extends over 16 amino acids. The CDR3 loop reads CASSLGTSMDTDTQYF. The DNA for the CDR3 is TGTGCCAGCAGCTTGGGGACGTCAATGGATACAGATACGCAGTATTTT.

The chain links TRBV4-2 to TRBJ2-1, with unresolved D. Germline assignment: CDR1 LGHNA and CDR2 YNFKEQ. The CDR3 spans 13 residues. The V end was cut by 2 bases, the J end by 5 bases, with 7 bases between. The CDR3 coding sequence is TGTGCCAGCAGCCAACGGGTAAACAATGAGCAGTTCTTC. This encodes CASSQRVNNEQFF.

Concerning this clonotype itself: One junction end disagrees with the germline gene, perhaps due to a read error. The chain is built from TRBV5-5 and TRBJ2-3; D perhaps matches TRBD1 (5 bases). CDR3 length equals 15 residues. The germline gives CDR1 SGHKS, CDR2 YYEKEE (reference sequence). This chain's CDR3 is CASNLGPEDTDTQYF. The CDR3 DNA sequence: TGTGCCAGCAACTTGGGGCCCGAGGACACAGATACGCAGTATTTT.

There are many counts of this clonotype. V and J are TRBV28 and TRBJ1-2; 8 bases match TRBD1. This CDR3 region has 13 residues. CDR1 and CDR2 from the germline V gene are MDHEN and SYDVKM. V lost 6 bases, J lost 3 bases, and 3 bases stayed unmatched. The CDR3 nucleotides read TGTGCCAGCAGGCCACAGGGGGACTATGGCTACACCTTC. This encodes CASRPQGDYGYTF.

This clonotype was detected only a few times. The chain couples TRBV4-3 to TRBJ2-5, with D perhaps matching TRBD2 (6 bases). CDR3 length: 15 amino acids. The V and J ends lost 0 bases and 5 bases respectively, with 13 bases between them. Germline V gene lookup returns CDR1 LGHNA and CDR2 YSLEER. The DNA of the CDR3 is TGCGCCAGCAGCCAAGAAGTTGGAGGGATTGAGACCCAGTACTTC. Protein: CASSQEVGGIETQYF.